Below, 4 T cell receptor beta chains from the same sample are listed, as sequenced in a study of blood T cells in healthy people across ages. Primers used in a second PCR of about 7 to 11 cycles were a sample-barcoded 5' primer and a J-beta primer mix. One entry per CDR3 protein, called by TCRdb with MiXCR from the 5' RACE reads. The table lists 500,000 to 700,000 distinct CDR3 sequences, under 30% of them singletons. The specimen was blood. The receptors were gathered from an elderly woman in good health.

This chain joins TRBV7-9 and TRBJ2-1; a weak D match, TRBD1 (5 bases). TRBJ2-7 explains the end of the DNA better; the J call may be wrong. Germline V gene sequence: CDR1 SEHNR, CDR2 FQNEAQ (reference sequence). The CDR3 has 16 residues. CDR3 DNA: TGTGCCAGCAGCTCAGGGCGGTCCGGCTCCTACAATGAGCAGTACTTC. This encodes CASSSGRSGSYNEQYF.

This clonotype was seen many times. This chain connects TRBV7-2 to TRBJ2-3, with D possibly TRBD2 on 6 matching bases. Germline CDR1 and CDR2: SGHTA and FQGNSA. This CDR3 spans 16 amino acids. The V gene lost 1 base and the J gene lost 0 bases, with 11 bases spanning the gap. CDR3 coding DNA: TGTGCCAGCAGCTTAGGGGCTAGCGCTAGCACAGATACGCAGTATTTT. This translates into CASSLGASASTDTQYF.

This clonotype was observed at least ten times. The chain links TRBV20-1 to TRBJ2-5; the D gene could be TRBD1 or TRBD2 (6 bases each). The CDR3 runs 15 residues. Germline assignment: CDR1 DFQATT and CDR2 SNEGSKA (reference sequence). V lost 5 bases, J lost 2 bases, and 18 bases lay in between. CDR3 sequence reads: CSAGTGAGTQETQYF. The CDR3 DNA reads TGCAGTGCTGGGACGGGGGCCGGAACACAAGAGACCCAGTACTTC.

This clonotype was seen repeatedly, ten times or more. Here the CDR3 DNA reads TGTGCCAGCAGAGGGCCGCGAGGGGCCTACGAGCAGTACTTC. This codes for CASRGPRGAYEQYF. The chain combines TRBV28 with TRBJ2-7; tentatively, D is TRBD1 or TRBD2 (5 bases each). The CDR3 is 14 residues long. Germline V gene lookup returns CDR1 MDHEN and CDR2 SYDVKM. With 6 bases removed from V and 2 bases from J, the gap between germline ends came to 14 bases.